The TCR beta chain under discussion was sequenced for a study of early T cells in non-severe SARS-CoV-2 infection. At the level of the study: Sequencing of bulk RNA from unsorted whole blood was done, without chain pairing.

V was shortened by 3 bases and J by 6 bases, with 10 bases between the two germline ends. This CDR3 is built from 13 residues. Per the germline V gene, CDR1 is LGHNT and CDR2 is FRNRAP. Individual cDNA molecules each received unique molecular identifiers attached to them. MiXCR, run by TCRdb on the 5' RACE reads, gives a single entry per CDR3 protein. This sample has about 64,000 distinct CDR3 sequences, with around 13% found just once. This clonotype was picked up many times. The antigen is not known. General study results and limits: Lookups in VDJdb leaned toward anti-spike CD8 responses and missed private and CD4 specificities.

Sequencing was carried out using whole blood. The chain has TRBV12-5 and TRBJ2-3, with unresolved D. The TCR was taken from an adult who was a healthcare worker with PCR-confirmed SARS-CoV-2 infection or an uninfected control (not recorded which). The CDR3 sequence is CASGLVVSDTQYF. The DNA of the CDR3 is TGTGCTAGTGGTTTAGTGGTTTCGGATACGCAGTATTTT.